These 13 T cell receptor beta chains came from one sample sequenced in a study of regulatory T cells in long-lasting Graves disease. Investigators prepared the TCR beta libraries by applying iRepertoire HTBI primers and Arm-PCR of CDR3 regions. MiXCR, run by TCRdb on the multiplex PCR reads, gives a single entry per CDR3 protein. The sample yields some 370,000 distinct CDR3 sequences, about 20% seen once. Stated time point: persistent/refractory GD, antithyroid drugs over 5 years with positive TRAb. After RNA was extracted from PBMCs, the TCR library was made from it. Material: peripheral blood mononuclear cells (PBMCs), obtained when the disease was refractory, from a patient treated with antithyroid drugs. These receptors originate from a female donor with Graves disease.

This clonotype came up many times. This chain uses TRBV12-3 or TRBV12-4 with TRBJ1-4; TRBD1 might be the D (5 bases). Trimming shortened V by 4 bases and J by 3 bases, and 9 bases separated the two germline ends. This CDR3 region has 14 residues. The CDR3 is CASSSWGPNEKLFF. The CDR3 DNA reads as TGTGCCAGCAGTTCCTGGGGACCTAATGAAAAACTGTTTTTT.

This clonotype came up many times. The chain carries TRBV12-5 and TRBJ2-2, with D hard to call. This CDR3 spans 15 amino acids. The V end was cut by 1 base, the J end by 1 base, with 7 bases between. Per the germline V gene, CDR1 is LGHNT and CDR2 is FRNRAP. The CDR3 spells CASGLGLGNTGELFF. The CDR3 nucleotides are TGTGCTAGTGGTTTGGGATTAGGGAACACCGGGGAGCTGTTTTTT.

This clonotype showed up many times. J is TRBJ2-5 and V is TRBV3-1, with D unresolved. Germline CDR1 LGHDT, CDR2 YNNKEL (reference sequence). The CDR3 spans 10 residues. Trimming removed 0 bases from V and 7 bases from J, with 0 bases in between. This CDR3 is CASSQETQYF. The CDR3 DNA reads TGTGCCAGCAGCCAAGAGACCCAGTACTTC.

The chain combines TRBV5-4 with TRBJ2-7, with D possibly being TRBD1 or TRBD2 (6 bases each). Deletions cut 1 base from V and 7 bases from J, with 15 bases between. This CDR3 is built from 14 residues. Germline CDR1 reads SGHNT; CDR2 reads YYREEE (reference sequence). This CDR3 reads CASSLSGADLEQYF. The CDR3 nucleotides are TGTGCCAGCAGCTTGTCGGGGGCCGACCTGGAGCAGTACTTC.

This clonotype was counted a few times. The chain employs TRBV7-3 and TRBJ2-5, with no clear D. Germline V CDR1 and CDR2: SGHTA, FQGTGA. The CDR3 runs 13 residues. V lost 1 base to trimming and J lost 6 bases, with 9 bases between them. CDR3 protein: CASSLSDVQTQYF. Written as DNA, the CDR3 is TGTGCCAGCAGCTTAAGTGACGTACAGACCCAGTACTTC.

This clonotype was detected a few times. The V and J genes are TRBV10-3 and TRBJ1-1; no reliable D call. Germline-derived CDR1 and CDR2 are ENHRY and SYGVKD. The CDR3 covers 13 residues. V was trimmed by 0 bases and J by 1 base, leaving 3 bases between them. CDR3 in amino acids: CAISESRNTEAFF. The CDR3, as DNA: TGTGCCATCAGTGAGTCCAGGAACACTGAAGCTTTCTTT.

This clonotype was observed a handful of times. The J gene is TRBJ2-3, the V gene TRBV20-1; D ambiguous. The CDR3 extends over 11 amino acids. Germline lookup yields CDR1 DFQATT and CDR2 SNEGSKA (reference sequence). Trimming removed 1 base at V and 3 bases at J, with 2 bases between. DNA of the CDR3: TGCAGTGCTAGAGTGACAGATACGCAGTATTTT. Translated: CSARVTDTQYF.

Details on this clonotype: A clone one base away is much larger, so this may be a read error. The chain uses TRBV6-2 or TRBV6-3 and TRBJ2-5; TRBD1 aligns across 7 bases. The CDR3 sequence is 15 residues long. The germline V gene has CDR1 MNHEY and CDR2 SVGEGT. V shed 6 bases and J 7 bases; nucleotides not matched to a gene: 14. CDR3 DNA sequence: TGTGCCAGCAGACTGAGACAGGGAAGGGTGGGGACCCAGTACTTC. Translating gives CASRLRQGRVGTQYF.

This clonotype was observed many times. J is TRBJ2-2 and V is TRBV28; 10 nucleotides line up with TRBD2. The J segment lost 5 bases and the V segment lost 5 bases, leaving 11 bases of the junction unmatched. This CDR3 is 17 amino acids long. Per germline, CDR1 MDHEN and CDR2 SYDVKM. The CDR3 sequence is CASSPPTSGIRTGELFF. DNA for the CDR3: TGTGCCAGCAGTCCTCCTACTAGCGGGATTAGGACCGGGGAGCTGTTTTTT.

This clonotype was seen a handful of times. V and J are TRBV19 and TRBJ1-5; 7 bases agree with TRBD1. CDR1 and CDR2 from the germline V gene are LNHDA and SQIVND (reference sequence). The length of the CDR3 is 17 residues. Losses at the gene ends were 7 bases for V and 4 bases for J; bases not matched to a gene: 16. The chain's CDR3 is CASNPNLAGQQNQPQHF. The CDR3, as DNA: TGTGCCAGTAATCCGAATCTGGCGGGACAGCAAAATCAGCCCCAGCATTTT.

The chain couples TRBV20-1 to TRBJ1-5, with D hard to call. Germline loops: CDR1 DFQATT, CDR2 SNEGSKA (reference sequence). The CDR3 has 13 amino acids. V was clipped by 6 bases and J by 5 bases, with 14 bases between them. The CDR3 region has the DNA TGCAGTGCCCGGACGGAGCGATATCAGCCCCAGCATTTT. Translation: CSARTERYQPQHF.

This chain uses TRBV6-2 or TRBV6-3 with TRBJ1-6; D not certain. Germline loops: CDR1 MNHEY, CDR2 SVGEGT. This CDR3 is 16 amino acids long. V was shortened by 8 bases and J by 6 bases, with 20 bases between the two germline ends. CDR3 DNA sequence: TGTGCCAGCTTCTCAAGCGGAAACAGTTTTAATTCACCCCTCCACTTT. As protein: CASFSSGNSFNSPLHF.

This clonotype was detected only a few times. The chain carries TRBV29-1 and TRBJ1-2, with D tentatively TRBD1 (6 bases). The CDR3 is 15 amino acids. Germline loops: CDR1 SQVTM, CDR2 ANQGSEA. The V end lost 6 bases, the J end lost 3 bases, and 20 bases lay between the germline ends. As DNA, the CDR3 is TGCAGCGTGAGCGGGATGACAGGTCAGCACTATGGCTACACCTTC. Translation gives CSVSGMTGQHYGYTF.